This TCR beta chain was sequenced during a study of shared clonotypes between healthy human individuals. Study observations and caveats: The study found roughly 5% of naive CD4 clonotypes shared across four donors.

The assay was immunoSEQ multiplex PCR, and TCRdb's table has in-frame clones only and misses some. This repertoire shows about 580,000 clones, nearly 98% found once; its top ten account for approximately 0.3%. Selected positively for CCR7 and CD45RO-negative, naive CD8 cells excluded terminally differentiated effector memory CD45RA+ cells. Notes on this clone: Its antigen is unidentified.

V lost 5 bases and J lost 7, with 12 bases in between. The CDR3 is made up of 13 amino acids. Germline assignment: CDR1 SGHVS and CDR2 FNYEAQ. The sequence was collected from a man aged 25 to 40 in good health. This chain joins TRBV7-6 and TRBJ1-5; possibly TRBD1 for D (6 bases). The sample comprised naive CD8+ T cells sorted from blood. DNA for the CDR3: TGTGCCAGCAGCCCAGGGGAGGCCCAGCCCCAGCATTTT. The encoded protein is CASSPGEAQPQHF. The full variable domain, in which reference TRBV7-6 and TRBJ1-5 provide the parts outside the CDR3, is GAGVSQSPRYKVTKRGQDVALRCDPISGHVSLYWYRQALGQGPEFLTYFNYEAQQDKSGLPNDRFSAERPEGSISTLTIQRTEQRDSAMYRCASSPGEAQPQHFGDGTRLSIL.